Listed here are 16 T cell receptor beta chains from one sample, sequenced in a study of T-cell reconstitution after alpha-beta-depleted transplantation in children. Preparation of the TCRbeta library used unique molecular identifiers. TCRdb ran MiXCR on the PCR reads and lists one entry per CDR3 protein. The sample contains 490,000 or so distinct CDR3 sequences, around 12% of which appear only once. The sequencing used PBMCs from the stem cell graft donor, collected from the stem cell graft. Receptor source: a human donor who donated a stem cell graft to a child with combined immunodeficiency.

The CDR3 spells CASSFFTSGAGQETQYF. The CDR3 nucleotides read TGCGCCAGCAGCTTCTTTACTAGCGGGGCAGGACAAGAGACCCAGTACTTC. This sequence joins TRBV5-1 and TRBJ2-5; 10 bases line up with TRBD2. With V trimmed by 2 bases and J by 2 bases, 9 bases remained unmatched. Germline values: CDR1 SGHRS, CDR2 YFSETQ. This CDR3 spans 17 amino acids.

The chain uses TRBV20-1 and TRBJ2-1, with a weak D call TRBD1 (6 bases). The germline V gene has CDR1 DFQATT and CDR2 SNEGSKA (reference sequence). Deletions cut 6 bases from V and 8 bases from J, with 20 bases between. The CDR3 covers 14 residues. CDR3 bases: TGCAGTGCCCCTCCGGATGGGTGGGGGCATGAGCAGTTCTTC. The encoded protein is CSAPPDGWGHEQFF.

This clonotype was observed many times. J is TRBJ2-7 and V is TRBV9; D unresolved. Germline CDR1 SGDLS, CDR2 YYNGEE. V was pared by 0 bases and J by 3 bases, with 10 bases between. This CDR3 spans 14 amino acids. This CDR3 reads CASSVEVRSYEQYF. The DNA for the CDR3 is TGTGCCAGCAGCGTAGAAGTCAGGAGCTACGAGCAGTACTTC.

The CDR3 here is CASSPGQGGETQYF. CDR3 DNA: TGCGCCAGCAGTCCAGGGCAGGGCGGAGAGACCCAGTACTTC. The chain combines TRBV23-1 with TRBJ2-5; maybe TRBD1 (5 bases). TRBV23-1 belongs to the ORF category, with a function that is uncertain. This CDR3 comprises 14 residues. V lost 4 bases and J lost 4, with 13 bases in between.

The sample holds many counts of this clonotype. The V and J genes are TRBV27 and TRBJ1-5, with 8 bases identical to TRBD1. V was pared by 4 bases and J by 4 bases, with 6 bases of the junction left unmatched. This CDR3 is built from 15 residues. In germline, CDR1 is MNHEY, CDR2 SMNVEV (reference sequence). The CDR3 region is CASSWTGLGNQPQHF. In DNA, the CDR3 is TGTGCCAGCAGTTGGACAGGGCTTGGGAATCAGCCCCAGCATTTT.

This clonotype showed up just once. This rearrangement joins TRBV7-2 to TRBJ1-1, with unresolved D. The V end was cut by 5 bases, the J end by 6 bases, with 13 bases between. The CDR3 extends over 13 amino acids. Per the germline V gene, CDR1 is SGHTA and CDR2 is FQGNSA. The CDR3 DNA follows: TGTGCCAGCAGCCCCTCTTCTGGGGCTGAAGCTTTCTTT. Its translation is CASSPSSGAEAFF.

This clonotype was seen a few times. The chain links TRBV5-1 to TRBJ2-3; TRBD1 is a possible D gene (6 bases). The CDR3 is made up of 17 amino acids. Germline CDR1 SGHRS, CDR2 YFSETQ. Trimming removed 5 bases at V and 3 bases at J, with 22 bases between. The CDR3 loop is CASRKGVEDFLTDTQYF. CDR3 nucleotide sequence: TGCGCCAGCAGAAAGGGGGTAGAGGATTTTCTTACAGATACGCAGTATTTT.

Only a few counts were recorded for this clonotype. The V gene is TRBV12-5, the J gene TRBJ2-5; 7 nucleotides line up with TRBD1. The germline V gene encodes CDR1 LGHNT and CDR2 FRNRAP. The CDR3 length is 17 residues. Trimming at V came to 7 bases and at J to 2 bases, leaving 16 bases not matched to a gene. The DNA of the CDR3 is TGTGCTAGTGCCAAAGTACGACAGGGAATCTTTCAAGAGACCCAGTACTTC. Protein: CASAKVRQGIFQETQYF.

The chain employs TRBV13 and TRBJ2-1; 9 bases align to TRBD1. Germline assignment: CDR1 PRHDT and CDR2 FYEKMQ (reference sequence). This CDR3 is 15 amino acids long. V was pared by 4 bases and J by 8 bases, with 9 bases of the junction left unmatched. CDR3: CASSSDRGTFHEQFF. In DNA, the CDR3 is TGTGCCAGCAGCTCGGACAGGGGAACGTTCCATGAGCAGTTCTTC.

The sample holds many counts of this clonotype. The rearrangement links TRBV6-5 to TRBJ1-1, with D perhaps matching TRBD1 (5 bases). Trimming stripped 7 bases from V and 4 bases from J, with 19 bases between. The CDR3 totals 15 residues. The V gene's germline CDR1 is MNHEY and CDR2 SVGAGI. CDR3 sequence: CASNPAGMGFTEAFF. CDR3 nucleotides: TGTGCCAGCAACCCTGCAGGGATGGGATTCACTGAAGCTTTCTTT.

J is TRBJ2-2 and V is TRBV12-3 or TRBV12-4; D is ambiguous. This CDR3 comprises 14 residues. V shed 4 bases and J shed 1 base, with 7 bases lying between them. CDR3 region: CASSSVRNTGELFF. CDR3 sequence (DNA): TGTGCCAGCAGTTCGGTGCGGAACACCGGGGAGCTGTTTTTT.

V gene TRBV5-1 combines with J gene TRBJ2-7; possibly TRBD2 for D (6 bases). V was trimmed by 1 base and J by 5 bases, leaving 16 bases between them. The CDR3 has 15 amino acids. The germline gives CDR1 SGHRS, CDR2 YFSETQ. CDR3 DNA sequence: TGCGCCAGCAGCTTGATTGGTCGGGGGTCCCACGAGCAGTACTTC. This sequence encodes CASSLIGRGSHEQYF.

This clonotype turned up a few times. The V gene is TRBV7-8, the J gene TRBJ2-5; maybe TRBD1 (5 bases). Per germline, CDR1 SGHVS and CDR2 FQNEAQ. The V and J ends lost 5 bases and 3 bases respectively, with 16 bases between them. CDR3 length equals 15 residues. In DNA form, the CDR3 reads TGTGCCAGCAGCCCGCGCAGGGTTCCCAAAGAGACCCAGTACTTC. It translates to CASSPRRVPKETQYF. Variable domain in full (rest from reference TRBV7-8 and TRBJ2-5): GAGVSQSPRYKVAKRGQDVALRCDPISGHVSLFWYQQALGQGPEFLTYFQNEAQLDKSGLPSDRFFAERPEGSVSTLKIQRTQQEDSAVYLCASSPRRVPKETQYFGPGTRLLVL.

This clonotype was recorded many times. V gene TRBV5-5 combines with J gene TRBJ2-7; the match to TRBD1 covers 9 bases. J gave up 2 bases and V 2 bases, and 5 bases lay outside the gene matches. Germline V lookup: CDR1 SGHKS, CDR2 YYEKEE (reference sequence). The CDR3 covers 15 residues. The CDR3 here is CASSFTGGSAYEQYF. In DNA, the CDR3 is TGTGCCAGCAGCTTCACAGGGGGCAGTGCCTACGAGCAGTACTTC.

J is TRBJ2-5 and V is TRBV7-2; no definite D call. The CDR3 runs 16 residues. V was shortened by 3 bases and J by 1 base, with 15 bases between the two germline ends. Per the germline V gene, CDR1 is SGHTA and CDR2 is FQGNSA. CDR3: CASSFGLAASQETQYF. Written as DNA, the CDR3 is TGTGCCAGCAGCTTTGGATTGGCGGCGTCCCAAGAGACCCAGTACTTC.

This clonotype was recorded a few times. V usage is TRBV7-6 and J usage is TRBJ2-1, with 14 bases lining up with TRBD2. J was trimmed by 8 bases and V by 3 bases; bases with no gene match: 3. The CDR3 runs 15 residues. Germline V CDR1 and CDR2: SGHVS, FNYEAQ. This CDR3 is CASSLTSGGAYEQFF. CDR3 coding DNA: TGTGCCAGCAGCTTGACTAGCGGGGGGGCTTATGAGCAGTTCTTC. The whole variable domain, remainder taken from reference TRBV7-6 and TRBJ2-1, is GAGVSQSPRYKVTKRGQDVALRCDPISGHVSLYWYRQALGQGPEFLTYFNYEAQQDKSGLPNDRFSAERPEGSISTLTIQRTEQRDSAMYRCASSLTSGGAYEQFFGPGTRLTVL.